This TCR beta chain appears in the sequencing data of a study of T cells after yellow fever vaccination. Making TCR cDNA involved 5'RACE template switching, which added UMIs and a universal primer site. TCRdb recomputed calls from the 5' RACE reads with MiXCR, one row per CDR3 protein. The profile shows about 340,000 distinct CDR3 sequences, approximately 4% of them singletons. About this clonotype itself: Antigen specificity is unknown.

Findings of the study overall: The CD4 compartment and the CD8 compartment contained a small share of clonotypes in common. Within FACS-sorted repertoires, abundant clonotypes contaminating from the bulk population could be present.

Source: PBMCs, taken 5 days after the yellow fever booster vaccination. This TCR derives from a man younger than 30 who received the YFV17D yellow fever vaccine.

The CDR3 region has the DNA TGTGCCAGCAGCCCGACTAGCGGGGGAGATCAGTACTTC. Translation gives CASSPTSGGDQYF. This chain connects TRBV28 to TRBJ2-4, with 12 bases fitting TRBD2. The V gene's germline CDR1 is MDHEN and CDR2 SYDVKM. The CDR3 contains 13 residues. With V trimmed by 6 bases and J by 12 bases, 6 bases remained unmatched.